This T cell receptor beta chain derives from a study of blood T cell repertoires in COVID-19. Looking at the study overall: T cells, B-cell-depleted T cells, or PBMCs supplied cDNA or gDNA.

With 3 bases clipped from V and 9 bases from J, the junction kept 14 bases outside the gene matches. Germline V gene sequence: CDR1 MDHEN, CDR2 SYDVKM. CDR3 length: 16 amino acids. Profiling relied on immunoSEQ multiplex PCR, and the TCRdb table lists in-frame clones only, not all of them. The table lists about 18,000 clones, about 87% of them singletons. J is TRBJ2-1 and V is TRBV28; 7 nucleotides match TRBD1. The sequence was collected from a woman aged 25 to 39 who had recovered from COVID-19. The sequenced sample consisted of PBMCs or T cells enriched from blood (not recorded which). The CDR3: CASSFGIGQVEGEQFF. The CDR3 DNA is TGTGCCAGCAGTTTTGGGATCGGACAGGTAGAAGGTGAGCAGTTCTTC.